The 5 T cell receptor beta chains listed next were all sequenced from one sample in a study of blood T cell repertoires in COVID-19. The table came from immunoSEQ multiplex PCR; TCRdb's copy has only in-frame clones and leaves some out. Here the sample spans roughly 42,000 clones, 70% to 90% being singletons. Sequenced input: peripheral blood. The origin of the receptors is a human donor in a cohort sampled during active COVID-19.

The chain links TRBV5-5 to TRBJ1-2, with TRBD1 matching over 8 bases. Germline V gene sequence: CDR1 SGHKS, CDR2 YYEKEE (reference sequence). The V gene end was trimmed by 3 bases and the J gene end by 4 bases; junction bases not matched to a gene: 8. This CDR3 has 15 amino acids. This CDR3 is CASSWGQGAGYGYTF. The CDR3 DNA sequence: TGTGCCAGCAGCTGGGGCCAGGGGGCGGGCTATGGCTACACCTTC.

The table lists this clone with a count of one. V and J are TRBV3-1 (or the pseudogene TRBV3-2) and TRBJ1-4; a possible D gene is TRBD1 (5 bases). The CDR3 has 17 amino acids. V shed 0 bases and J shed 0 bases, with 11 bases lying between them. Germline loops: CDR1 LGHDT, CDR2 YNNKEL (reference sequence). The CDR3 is CASSQDRQLATNEKLFF. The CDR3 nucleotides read TGTGCCAGCAGCCAAGATCGACAGCTTGCAACTAATGAAAAACTGTTTTTT.

CDR3 region: CASIQARTGVKDGYTF. The CDR3 DNA reads as TGTGCCAGCATCCAAGCCCGGACAGGGGTTAAGGATGGCTACACCTTC. The chain employs TRBV2 and TRBJ1-2; the match to TRBD1 covers 9 bases. CDR1 and CDR2 (germline): SNHLY, FYNNEI. This CDR3 contains 16 residues. V shed 7 bases, J shed 6 bases, and the junction held 15 bases outside the gene matches.

DNA of the CDR3: TGTGCCAGTACTCCGACCGGGGTTCGGGGCACTGAAGCTTTCTTT. This sequence encodes CASTPTGVRGTEAFF. This rearrangement joins TRBV19 to TRBJ1-1; D gene uncertain. CDR1 and CDR2 from the germline V gene are LNHDA and SQIVND (reference sequence). There are 15 residues in the CDR3. The ends were cut back, 7 bases at V and 4 bases at J, with 19 bases in the middle.

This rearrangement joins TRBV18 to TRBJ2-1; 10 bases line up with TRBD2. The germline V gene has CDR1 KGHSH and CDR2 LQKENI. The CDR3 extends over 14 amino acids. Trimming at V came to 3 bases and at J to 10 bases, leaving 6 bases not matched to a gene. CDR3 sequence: CASSPPGLASEQFF. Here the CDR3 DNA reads TGTGCCAGCTCACCGCCGGGACTAGCGTCCGAGCAGTTCTTC. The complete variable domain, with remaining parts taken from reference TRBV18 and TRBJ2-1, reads NAGVMQNPRHLVRRRGQEARLRCSPMKGHSHVYWYRQLPEEGLKFMVYLQKENIIDESGMPKERFSAEFPKEGPSILRIQQVVRGDSAAYFCASSPPGLASEQFFGPGTRLTVL.